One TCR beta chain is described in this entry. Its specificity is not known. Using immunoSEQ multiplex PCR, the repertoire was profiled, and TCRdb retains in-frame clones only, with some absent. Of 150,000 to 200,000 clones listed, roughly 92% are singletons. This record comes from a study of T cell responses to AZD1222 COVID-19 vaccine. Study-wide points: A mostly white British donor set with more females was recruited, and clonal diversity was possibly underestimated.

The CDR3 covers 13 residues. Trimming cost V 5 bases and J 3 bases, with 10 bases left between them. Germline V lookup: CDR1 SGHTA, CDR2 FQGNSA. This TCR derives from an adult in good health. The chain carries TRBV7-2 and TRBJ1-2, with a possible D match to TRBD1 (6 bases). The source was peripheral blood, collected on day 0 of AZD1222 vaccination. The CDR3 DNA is TGTGCCAGCAGCAACCGACAGGACTATGGCTACACCTTC. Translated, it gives CASSNRQDYGYTF.